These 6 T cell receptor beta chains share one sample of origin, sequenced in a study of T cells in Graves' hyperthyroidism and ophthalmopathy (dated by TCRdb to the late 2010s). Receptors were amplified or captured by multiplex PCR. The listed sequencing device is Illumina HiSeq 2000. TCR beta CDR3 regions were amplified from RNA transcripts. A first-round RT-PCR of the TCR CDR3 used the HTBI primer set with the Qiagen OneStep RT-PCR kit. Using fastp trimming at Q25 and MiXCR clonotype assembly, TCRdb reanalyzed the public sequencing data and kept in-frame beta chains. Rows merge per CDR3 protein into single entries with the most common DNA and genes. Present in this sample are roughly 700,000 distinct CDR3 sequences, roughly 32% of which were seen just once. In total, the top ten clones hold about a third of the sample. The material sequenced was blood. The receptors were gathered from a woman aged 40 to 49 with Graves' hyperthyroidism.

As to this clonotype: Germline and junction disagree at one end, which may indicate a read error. Here the CDR3 reads CASSYRDQTQHF. The CDR3, as DNA: TGTGCCAGCAGTTACCGGGATCAGACCCAGCATTTT. The chain joins TRBV6-5 to TRBJ1-5; D is undetermined. Germline assignment: CDR1 MNHEY and CDR2 SVGAGI. The CDR3 extends over 12 amino acids.

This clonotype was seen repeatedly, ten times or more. The CDR3 region is CAIRGTGDSPGELFF. CDR3 DNA sequence: TGTGCCATCAGAGGGACAGGGGATAGTCCCGGGGAGCTGTTTTTT. The rearrangement uses TRBV10-3 and TRBJ2-2; 10 bases line up with TRBD1. Germline V gene lookup returns CDR1 ENHRY and CDR2 SYGVKD. The CDR3 covers 15 residues. The V gene end was trimmed by 6 bases and the J gene end by 6 bases; junction bases not matched to a gene: 7.

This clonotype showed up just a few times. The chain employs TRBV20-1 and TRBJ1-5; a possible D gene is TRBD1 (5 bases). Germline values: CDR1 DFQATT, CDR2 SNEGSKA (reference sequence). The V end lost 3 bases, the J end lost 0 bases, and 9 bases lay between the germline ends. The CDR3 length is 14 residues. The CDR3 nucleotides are TGCAGTGCTAGTGAGGGGTATAGCAATCAGCCCCAGCATTTT. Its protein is CSASEGYSNQPQHF.

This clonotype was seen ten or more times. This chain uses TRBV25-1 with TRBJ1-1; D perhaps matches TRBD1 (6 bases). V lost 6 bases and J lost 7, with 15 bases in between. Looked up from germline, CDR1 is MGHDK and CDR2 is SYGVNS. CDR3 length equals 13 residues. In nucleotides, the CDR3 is TGTGCCAGCAGAGACAGGACAGCATTTGAAGCTTTCTTT. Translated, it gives CASRDRTAFEAFF.

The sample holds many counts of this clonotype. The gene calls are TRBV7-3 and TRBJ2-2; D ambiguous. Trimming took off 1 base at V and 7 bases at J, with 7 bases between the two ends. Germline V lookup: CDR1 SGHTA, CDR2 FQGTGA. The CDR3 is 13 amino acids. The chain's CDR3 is CASSLSGHGELFF. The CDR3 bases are TGTGCCAGCAGCTTAAGTGGCCACGGGGAGCTGTTTTTT.

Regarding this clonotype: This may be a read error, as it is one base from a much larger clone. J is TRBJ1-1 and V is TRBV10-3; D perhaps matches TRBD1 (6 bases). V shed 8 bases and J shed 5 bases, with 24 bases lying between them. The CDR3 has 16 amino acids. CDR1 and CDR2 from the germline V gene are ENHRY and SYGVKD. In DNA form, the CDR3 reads TGTGCCATCGCGGACCCCTCGAGGCCAAGGGGGACTGAAGCTTTCTTT. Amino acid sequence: CAIADPSRPRGTEAFF.